This entry lists 2 T cell receptor beta chains sequenced from one sample in a study of cytomegalovirus exposure and HLA in healthy donors. Sequencing used immunoSEQ multiplex PCR; TCRdb keeps in-frame clones, though not all of them. Of roughly 68,000 clones in the sample, approximately 90% are singletons; the top ten hold around 1.7%. Specimen: PBMCs. The receptors stem from a woman aged 18 to 35 in good health and CMV-seronegative.

A few counts support this clone. J is TRBJ2-1 and V is TRBV5-1, with D perhaps matching TRBD1 (5 bases). Between the trimmed V and J ends, which lost 1 base and 4 bases, there was a span of 12 bases. Germline CDR1 SGHRS, CDR2 YFSETQ. This CDR3 is 15 amino acids long. CDR3 amino acids: CASSLTRSGYNEQFF. The CDR3 DNA sequence: TGCGCCAGCAGCTTGACCAGGTCAGGGTACAATGAGCAGTTCTTC.

CDR3 amino acids: CAISESGQPYNEQFF. As DNA, the CDR3 is TGTGCCATCAGTGAGTCAGGACAGCCGTACAATGAGCAGTTCTTC. The rearrangement links TRBV10-3 to TRBJ2-1; D is possibly TRBD1 (6 bases). This CDR3 is 15 amino acids long. CDR1 and CDR2 from the germline V gene are ENHRY and SYGVKD. V gave up 0 bases and J gave up 4 bases, with 10 bases separating them.